Below are 5 T cell receptor beta chains sequenced from a single sample in a study of graft-versus-host responses after intestinal transplantation (dated by TCRdb to the early 2020s). Libraries were prepared through the immunoSEQ multiplex PCR assay. Here the immuneACCESS table is served through TCRdb, limited to in-frame sequences with V and J called. Missing clones are a known gap in these copies; in checked studies unresolved V genes cover under half, and the rest lacks a known reason. Here the sample has roughly 100,000 clones; 85% to 95% occur a single time. The top ten clonotypes cover around 0.07% of the sample. These receptors' targets are unknown. The time point label, as the study defines it: cells obtained before transplantation from donor or recipient. The specimen was unstimulated CD8+ T cells sorted from spleen or lymph node cells, collected before transplant. These receptors originate from a human donor who was the organ donor for an intestinal transplant.

The rearrangement links TRBV2 to TRBJ1-1; TRBD1 might be the D (5 bases). The germline CDR1 and CDR2 sequences are SNHLY and FYNNEI. V was trimmed by 10 bases and J by 1 base, leaving 16 bases between them. The CDR3 runs to 14 residues. In DNA form, the CDR3 reads TGTGCCATCCCCCTAGGACACAGGAACACTGAAGCTTTCTTT. Translation: CAIPLGHRNTEAFF.

The rearrangement links TRBV5-8 to TRBJ1-1; D is uncertain. Trimming shortened V by 2 bases and J by 0 bases, and 11 bases separated the two germline ends. The CDR3 spans 15 residues. Germline-derived CDR1 and CDR2 are SGHTS and YDEGEE. The CDR3 nucleotides read TGTGCCAGCAGCTTCTCTGTCAGTATGAACACTGAAGCTTTCTTT. This translates into CASSFSVSMNTEAFF.

The chain joins TRBV2 to TRBJ2-7, with a tentative D call TRBD1 (6 bases). In germline, CDR1 is SNHLY, CDR2 FYNNEI. CDR3 length: 12 residues. V was clipped by 8 bases and J by 4 bases, with 12 bases between them. CDR3 amino acids: CASDRWIYEQYF. The CDR3 coding sequence is TGTGCCAGCGACAGGTGGATTTACGAGCAGTACTTC.

This clone was observed a single time. Germline and junction disagree at one end, which may indicate a read error. Distinct nucleotide sequences in the sample also encode this CDR3. The chain has TRBV6-5 and TRBJ2-5; 7 bases agree with TRBD2. Germline CDR1 reads MNHEY; CDR2 reads SVGAGI. The CDR3 is made up of 15 amino acids. The CDR3 region has the DNA TGCGCCAGCAGTTACTCGCTAGCGGAGAAAGAGACCCAGTACTTC. This codes for CASSYSLAEKETQYF.

The rearrangement links TRBV10-3 to TRBJ2-7, with 8 bases matching TRBD1. The CDR3 consists of 15 residues. Germline lookup yields CDR1 ENHRY and CDR2 SYGVKD. V lost 6 bases to trimming and J lost 2 bases; unmatched junction nucleotides: 9. CDR3 sequence reads: CAISEPWTGTYEQYF. The DNA of the CDR3 is TGTGCCATCAGCGAACCCTGGACAGGGACCTACGAGCAGTACTTC.